This note documents a single T cell receptor beta chain sequence. This sample was taken from a study of blood T cell repertoires in COVID-19. The age range of participants was about 18 to 90 years, with residence in about two dozen US areas. The study assigned cohorts using participant-reported clinical history. Shortly before study entry, within 2 weeks, exposed participants had met a COVID-19 case. Per the authors' pipeline: Nucleated cell counts were estimated from reference gene primer amplification. The table came from immunoSEQ multiplex PCR; TCRdb's copy has only in-frame clones and leaves some out. V, J and clone size are those of that table, while D and trimming were read from the DNA. This table holds roughly 150,000 clones, about nine tenths found once. With 7 bases removed from V and 3 bases from J, the gap between germline ends came to 16 bases. The V gene's germline CDR1 is MDHEN and CDR2 SYDVKM. The CDR3 is 15 amino acids.

This clonotype was obtained from a woman aged 35 to 49 who had been exposed to COVID-19. The gene calls are TRBV28 and TRBJ1-5; the D gene is possibly TRBD1 (6 bases). Sequencing was done on a sample of PBMCs or T cells enriched from blood (not recorded which). The CDR3 reads CASTLRTVANQPQHF. CDR3 nucleotides: TGTGCCAGCACCCTGAGGACAGTAGCCAATCAGCCCCAGCATTTT.